This TCR beta chain stems from a study of CXCR3-negative and CXCR3-positive naive CD8 T cells. This CDR3 region has 13 residues. Germline values: CDR1 SGHTA, CDR2 FQGTGA. cDNA libraries for TRB were generated by 5' RACE incorporating UMI labels. TCRdb re-called the 5' RACE reads; one entry per CDR3 protein, DNA not given. Its listing shows tens of thousands of distinct CDR3 sequences. Triplicate approximately 300,000-cell sorts were made of each CD8+ T cell subset. The sample was memory CD8+ T cells from blood. The chain links TRBV7-3 to TRBJ2-2. This TCR derives from a human donor in good health. Some clones in this sample may be carry-over from other donors' samples. CDR3 loop: CASSQYLAGELFF. Complete variable domain (other parts from reference TRBV7-3 and TRBJ2-2): GAGVSQTPSNKVTEKGKYVELRCDPISGHTALYWYRQSLGQGPEFLIYFQGTGAADDSGLPNDRFFAVRPEGSVSTLKIQRTERGDSAVYLCASSQYLAGELFFGEGSRLTVL.